These 20 T cell receptor beta chains originate from one sample sequenced in a study of cytomegalovirus exposure and HLA in healthy donors. It was with 60 Vbeta and 13 Jbeta primers that the PCR ran. Libraries were prepared by immunoSEQ multiplex PCR; TCRdb keeps only in-frame clonotypes and omits some of them. Of fewer than 150,000 clones detected, roughly 80% appear once; the ten largest clones hold 4.9%. Sequenced input: PBMCs. The receptors derive from a woman between 50 and 59 years old in good health and CMV-seronegative.

The chain couples TRBV30 to TRBJ1-5, with TRBD1 identical over 9 bases. The CDR3 runs 16 residues. The V gene's germline CDR1 is GTSNPN and CDR2 SVGIG (reference sequence). After removal of 2 bases from V and 0 bases from J, the junction contained 5 bases not matched to a gene. The CDR3 loop is CAWSFSDRGSNQPQHF. Written as DNA, the CDR3 is TGTGCCTGGAGTTTCTCGGACAGGGGTAGCAATCAGCCCCAGCATTTT. The whole variable domain, remainder taken from reference TRBV30 and TRBJ1-5, is SQTIHQWPATLVQPVGSPLSLECTVEGTSNPNLYWYRQAAGRGLQLLFYSVGIGQISSEVPQNLSASRPQDRQFILSSKKLLLSDSGFYLCAWSFSDRGSNQPQHFGDGTRLSIL.

The chain is built from TRBV28 and TRBJ1-1; TRBD1 matches at 7 bases. The germline CDR1 and CDR2 sequences are MDHEN and SYDVKM. The CDR3 extends over 13 amino acids. After removal of 3 bases from V and 5 bases from J, the junction contained 3 bases not matched to a gene. CDR3 bases: TGTGCCAGCAGTTTCCTACAGGGGACTGAAGCTTTCTTT. Protein: CASSFLQGTEAFF.

The chain joins TRBV5-5 to TRBJ1-4, with 11 bases identical to TRBD1. V shed 3 bases and J 7 bases; nucleotides not matched to a gene: 2. Germline-derived CDR1 and CDR2 are SGHKS and YYEKEE (reference sequence). The CDR3 loop spans 14 amino acids. CDR3 in amino acids: CASSSGTGGEKLFF. Written as DNA, the CDR3 is TGTGCCAGCAGCTCCGGGACAGGGGGTGAAAAACTGTTTTTT. The variable domain in full, completed from reference TRBV5-5 and TRBJ1-4, reads DAGVTQSPTHLIKTRGQQVTLRCSPISGHKSVSWYQQVLGQGPQFIFQYYEKEERGRGNFPDRFSARQFPNYSSELNVNALLLGDSALYLCASSSGTGGEKLFFGSGTQLSVL.

With respect to this clone: This same CDR3 is encoded by further DNA sequences in the sample. V gene TRBV2 combines with J gene TRBJ1-4, with a tentative D call TRBD1 (6 bases). V was pared by 4 bases and J by 5 bases, with 14 bases between. This CDR3 is 15 amino acids long. Germline CDR1 and CDR2: SNHLY and FYNNEI. The CDR3 DNA is TGTGCCAGCAGTGCAGAAGGGGGAGTAAATGAAAAACTGTTTTTT. This codes for CASSAEGGVNEKLFF.

The V call is TRBV4-2, the J call TRBJ1-2; D possibly corresponds to TRBD1 (5 bases). V lost 0 bases to trimming and J lost 5 bases, with 13 bases between them. The CDR3 contains 15 residues. Per the germline V gene, CDR1 is LGHNA and CDR2 is YNFKEQ. CDR3 amino acids: CASSQEQGMDYGYTF. As DNA, the CDR3 is TGTGCCAGCAGCCAAGAGCAGGGTATGGATTATGGCTACACCTTC.

This chain uses TRBV11-2 with TRBJ1-2; D remains ambiguous. Germline-derived CDR1 and CDR2 are SGHAT and FQNNGV. The length of the CDR3 is 15 residues. Trimming left V 4 bases short and J 8 bases short, with 20 bases between. The DNA for the CDR3 is TGTGCCAGCAGCTCGCTGACCCGGACTCAGGAGGGCTACACCTTC. This gives the protein CASSSLTRTQEGYTF.

The rearrangement uses TRBV18 and TRBJ1-4, with 8 bases that match TRBD1. Germline CDR1 reads KGHSH; CDR2 reads LQKENI. V was pared by 6 bases and J by 6 bases, with 9 bases of the junction left unmatched. This CDR3 comprises 15 residues. The CDR3 sequence: CASSLQDREHEKLFF. The CDR3 DNA is TGTGCCAGCTCGCTCCAGGACAGGGAACATGAAAAACTGTTTTTT.

The V gene is TRBV18, the J gene TRBJ2-7, with D maybe TRBD2 (6 bases). V was pared by 6 bases and J by 6 bases, with 15 bases between. The CDR3 totals 13 residues. Germline-derived CDR1 and CDR2 are KGHSH and LQKENI. CDR3 region: CASSFRGGAEQYF. The CDR3 coding sequence is TGTGCCAGCTCTTTTCGAGGCGGGGCCGAGCAGTACTTC.

The J gene is TRBJ1-2, the V gene TRBV5-4; 7 bases line up with TRBD1. After removal of 0 bases from V and 6 bases from J, the junction contained 17 bases not matched to a gene. From germline, CDR1 is SGHNT and CDR2 YYREEE (reference sequence). This CDR3 contains 18 residues. CDR3 in DNA: TGTGCCAGCAGCTTGGGTGGTACAGGGGCCTCCCTAGTTGATGGCTACACCTTC. The encoded protein is CASSLGGTGASLVDGYTF. The entire variable domain, with the rest obtained from reference TRBV5-4 and TRBJ1-2, is as follows: ETGVTQSPTHLIKTRGQQVTLRCSSQSGHNTVSWYQQALGQGPQFIFQYYREEENGRGNFPPRFSGLQFPNYSSELNVNALELDDSALYLCASSLGGTGASLVDGYTFGSGTRLTVV.

V usage is TRBV7-2 and J usage is TRBJ1-5; 7 bases are shared with TRBD1. With V trimmed by 7 bases and J by 4 bases, 10 bases remained unmatched. Germline CDR1 SGHTA, CDR2 FQGNSA. The CDR3 length is 15 residues. This CDR3 reads CASTLGGQLNQPQHF. In nucleotides, the CDR3 is TGTGCCAGCACCCTTGGGGGACAGTTAAATCAGCCCCAGCATTTT.

The chain has TRBV5-4 and TRBJ1-3; maybe TRBD1 (5 bases). This CDR3 contains 16 residues. Germline loops: CDR1 SGHNT, CDR2 YYREEE (reference sequence). Trimming cost V 4 bases and J 4 bases, with 18 bases left between them. CDR3 region: CASSPTAGLGGNTIYF. The CDR3 DNA is TGTGCCAGCAGCCCAACAGCAGGGCTAGGAGGAAACACCATATATTTT.

The CDR3 region is CASARGTEAFF. The CDR3 DNA reads TGTGCCTCCGCTAGGGGAACTGAAGCTTTCTTT. The chain couples TRBV27 to TRBJ1-1, with D perhaps TRBD1 (5 bases). The V and J ends lost 11 bases and 5 bases respectively, with 12 bases between them. The CDR3 covers 11 residues. Germline assignment: CDR1 MNHEY and CDR2 SMNVEV (reference sequence).

This clone showed up just a few times. J is TRBJ2-5 and V is TRBV5-1; maybe TRBD2 (6 bases). Germline assignment: CDR1 SGHRS and CDR2 YFSETQ. V was shortened by 3 bases and J by 2 bases, with 17 bases between the two germline ends. There are 16 residues in the CDR3. CDR3 region: CASSSRDSINQETQYF. The CDR3 region has the DNA TGCGCCAGCAGCTCGCGGGACTCAATAAATCAAGAGACCCAGTACTTC.

The chain employs TRBV14 and TRBJ2-1; a possible D gene is TRBD2 (6 bases). There are 18 residues in the CDR3. The germline V and J ends were trimmed by 0 bases and 3 bases, with 18 bases remaining between them. Per germline, CDR1 SGHDN and CDR2 FVKESK. This CDR3 is CASSQDRRGIRNYNEQFF. CDR3 nucleotide sequence: TGTGCCAGCAGCCAAGATAGGAGGGGAATTAGAAACTACAATGAGCAGTTCTTC.

The gene calls are TRBV11-2 and TRBJ2-2, with 8 bases aligning to TRBD1. Trimming removed 3 bases from V and 10 bases from J; junction bases left unmatched: 10. The CDR3 totals 15 residues. Germline V CDR1 and CDR2: SGHAT, FQNNGV. As DNA, the CDR3 is TGTGCCAGCAGCTTGGGGACAGGACCCTTACCGGAGCTGTTTTTT. It yields the protein CASSLGTGPLPELFF.

This chain links TRBV9 with TRBJ1-2; D is undetermined. Germline V gene sequence: CDR1 SGDLS, CDR2 YYNGEE. The germline V and J ends were trimmed by 0 bases and 5 bases, with 14 bases remaining between them. The CDR3 extends over 15 amino acids. The CDR3 sequence is CASSVGAGSSYGYTF. The CDR3 nucleotides read TGTGCCAGCAGCGTAGGGGCAGGCTCTTCATATGGCTACACCTTC.

This clone was counted once. The gene calls are TRBV9 and TRBJ1-3, with TRBD1 matching 9 bases. This CDR3 contains 14 residues. Germline V lookup: CDR1 SGDLS, CDR2 YYNGEE. J lost 0 bases, V lost 7 bases, and 2 bases had no gene match. CDR3 sequence: CASGQGNSGNTIYF. CDR3 DNA sequence: TGTGCCAGCGGACAGGGGAACTCTGGAAACACCATATATTTT.

This clone appeared a few times. The chain has TRBV10-3 and TRBJ1-1, with D perhaps matching TRBD1 (5 bases). Per the germline V gene, CDR1 is ENHRY and CDR2 is SYGVKD. CDR3 length: 14 amino acids. The V gene lost 7 bases and the J gene lost 3 bases, with 15 bases spanning the gap. CDR3 in amino acids: CAITPGGDDTEAFF. CDR3 bases: TGTGCCATCACCCCGGGGGGGGATGACACTGAAGCTTTCTTT.

V and J are TRBV5-8 and TRBJ1-5; TRBD1 matches 7 bases. V trimming: 4 bases; J trimming: 5 bases; junction bases outside the gene matches: 6. Germline CDR1 SGHTS, CDR2 YDEGEE. CDR3 length: 14 amino acids. As DNA, the CDR3 is TGTGCCAGCAGCCAGACAGGGTCCTATCAGCCCCAGCATTTT. Its translation is CASSQTGSYQPQHF.

The chain is built from TRBV7-9 and TRBJ1-6; tentatively, D is TRBD1 (6 bases). Germline CDR1 and CDR2: SEHNR and FQNEAQ (reference sequence). This CDR3 is built from 14 residues. V was shortened by 5 bases and J by 7 bases, with 12 bases between the two germline ends. DNA of the CDR3: TGTGCCAGCAGCCAGGCCCAGGGGAATTCACCCCTCCACTTT. It codes for CASSQAQGNSPLHF. Together with reference TRBV7-9 and TRBJ1-6, the CDR3 gives the full variable domain: DTGVSQNPRHKITKRGQNVTFRCDPISEHNRLYWYRQTLGQGPEFLTYFQNEAQLEKSRLLSDRFSAERPKGSFSTLEIQRTEQGDSAMYLCASSQAQGNSPLHFGNGTRLTVT.